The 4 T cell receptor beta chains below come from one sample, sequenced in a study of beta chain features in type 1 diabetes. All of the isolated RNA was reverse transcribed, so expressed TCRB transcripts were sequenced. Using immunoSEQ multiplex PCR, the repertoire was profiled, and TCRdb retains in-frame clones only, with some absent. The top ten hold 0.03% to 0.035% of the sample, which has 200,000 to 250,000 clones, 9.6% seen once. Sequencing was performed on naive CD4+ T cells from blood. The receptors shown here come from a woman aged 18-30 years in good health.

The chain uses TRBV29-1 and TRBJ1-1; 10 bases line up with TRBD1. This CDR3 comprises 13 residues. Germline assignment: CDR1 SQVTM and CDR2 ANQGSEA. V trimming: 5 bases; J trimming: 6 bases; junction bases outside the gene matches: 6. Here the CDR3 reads CSVMTGGLSEAFF. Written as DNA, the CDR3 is TGCAGCGTTATGACAGGGGGCCTTTCTGAAGCTTTCTTT. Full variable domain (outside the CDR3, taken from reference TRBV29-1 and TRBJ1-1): SAVISQKPSRDICQRGTSLTIQCQVDSQVTMMFWYRQQPGQSLTLIATANQGSEATYESGFVIDKFPISRPNLTFSTLTVSNMSPEDSSIYLCSVMTGGLSEAFFGQGTRLTVV.

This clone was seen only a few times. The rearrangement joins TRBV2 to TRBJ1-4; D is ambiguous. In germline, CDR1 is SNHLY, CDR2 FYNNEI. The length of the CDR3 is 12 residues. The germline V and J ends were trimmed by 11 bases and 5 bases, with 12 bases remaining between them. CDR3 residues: CAVGEENEKLFF. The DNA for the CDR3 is TGTGCCGTTGGTGAGGAGAATGAAAAACTGTTTTTT.

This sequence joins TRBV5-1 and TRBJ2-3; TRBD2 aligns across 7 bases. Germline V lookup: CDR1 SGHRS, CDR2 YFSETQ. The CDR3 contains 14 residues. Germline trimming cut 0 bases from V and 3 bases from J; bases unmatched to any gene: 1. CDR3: CASSLDGRTDTQYF. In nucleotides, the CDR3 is TGCGCCAGCAGCTTGGACGGGAGGACAGATACGCAGTATTTT.

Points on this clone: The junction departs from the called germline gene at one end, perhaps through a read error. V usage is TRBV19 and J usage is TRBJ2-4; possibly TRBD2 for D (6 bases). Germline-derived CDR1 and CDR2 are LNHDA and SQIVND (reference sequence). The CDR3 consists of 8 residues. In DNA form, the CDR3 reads TGTGCCAGTAGTATTAGCGGATTC. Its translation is CASSISGF.